This T cell receptor (beta chain) is from a study of T cells in Graves' hyperthyroidism and ophthalmopathy. Study-level findings and limits: Most expanded thyroid clonotypes above 0.001 also appeared in blood.

Regions amplified from RNA transcripts were the TCR beta CDR3 regions. A first-round RT-PCR of the TCR CDR3 used the HTBI primer set. Each CDR3 protein gets one entry after TCRdb re-called the multiplex PCR reads with MiXCR. The data contain hundreds of thousands of distinct CDR3 sequences, around 15% of them singletons. A remark on this clonotype: Its matching antigen is unknown. A junction end diverges from the germline sequence, so it may reflect a read error.

Patients affected by ophthalmopathy presented a Clinical Activity Score of at least 3, a NOSPECS grade of at least 4, and disease duration below 3 months. The sequenced material came from blood. The clonotype originates from a woman aged 35 to 49 with Graves' ophthalmopathy.

The CDR3 here is CPSSLSRGGGGLRNTGELFF. CDR3 in DNA: TGTCCCAGCAGCTTATCCAGGGGGGGCGGGGGGCTCCGGAACACCGGGGAGCTGTTTTTT. The chain has TRBV7-8 and TRBJ2-2; possibly TRBD2 for D (8 bases). Germline CDR1 SGHVS, CDR2 FQNEAQ. CDR3 length: 20 amino acids.